These T cell receptor beta chains were read from a single sample in a study of CD8 T cells in Susac syndrome. TCRdb re-called the immunoSEQ multiplex PCR reads with MiXCR, one entry per CDR3 protein. The table records about 200,000 distinct CDR3 sequences, 92% of them present only once. The sequencing sample was made of CD8+ T cells from PBMCs. Receptor source: a human donor with multiple sclerosis. Both conserved end residues are part of each CDR3. Each record gives: CDR3 DNA, CDR3 protein, J gene, V gene, D gene, clone size. A D gene is named only where the DNA matches it firmly. Rows may omit the clone size; those that give it use once, few, many or a size class.

CDR3 DNA: TGTGCCAGCAGCTTACGTAGTCTGGTATGGGAAGAGACCCAGTACTTC
CDR3 protein: CASSLRSLVWEETQYF
J gene: TRBJ2-5
V gene: TRBV11-2
D gene: NA
clone size: NA

CDR3 DNA: TGTGCCAGCAGCCAAGAGGGCCTTCATCCCTATGGCTACACCTTC
CDR3 protein: CASSQEGLHPYGYTF
J gene: TRBJ1-2
V gene: TRBV4-2
D gene: NA
clone size: NA

CDR3 DNA: TGTGCCAGCAGTTTATCCGAGGCGGGGACAGGGCTCTCCTACGAGCAGTACTTC
CDR3 protein: CASSLSEAGTGLSYEQYF
J gene: TRBJ2-7
V gene: TRBV27
D gene: TRBD1
clone size: NA

CDR3 DNA: TGTGCCAGCAGTTTCGTCCTCAGGCGGGGCTACAATGAGCAGTTCTTC
CDR3 protein: CASSFVLRRGYNEQFF
J gene: TRBJ2-1
V gene: TRBV28
D gene: NA
clone size: once

CDR3 DNA: TGTGCCAGCAGCTTAGCGGTGGCTACCGGCGGGGAGACCCAGTACTTC
CDR3 protein: CASSLAVATGGETQYF
J gene: TRBJ2-5
V gene: TRBV7-9
D gene: NA
clone size: once

CDR3 DNA: TGTGCCACTACAACACAGGGGAGGGATGGCTACACCTTC
CDR3 protein: CATTTQGRDGYTF
J gene: TRBJ1-2
V gene: TRBV15
D gene: TRBD1
clone size: NA

CDR3 DNA: TGTGCCAGCAGTTTAGGATCTTACAATCAGCCCCAGCATTTT
CDR3 protein: CASSLGSYNQPQHF
J gene: TRBJ1-5
V gene: TRBV12-3/TRBV12-4
D gene: NA
clone size: NA

CDR3 DNA: TGTGCCAGCAGCGTAGAGTACGAGAACGGAAACACCATATATTTT
CDR3 protein: CASSVEYENGNTIYF
J gene: TRBJ1-3
V gene: TRBV9
D gene: NA
clone size: NA

CDR3 DNA: TGCGCCAGCACAGGGGGGCTAGGCTACACCTTC
CDR3 protein: CASTGGLGYTF
J gene: TRBJ1-2
V gene: TRBV5-1
D gene: TRBD1
clone size: NA

CDR3 DNA: TGTGCCACCAGCAGAGAGAGGGATGGGACACGGCAAGCTTTCTTT
CDR3 protein: CATSRERDGTRQAFF
J gene: TRBJ1-1
V gene: TRBV15
D gene: NA
clone size: NA

CDR3 DNA: TGTGCCATCAGTGAGTCGGGACAAAACTACGAGCAGTACTTC
CDR3 protein: CAISESGQNYEQYF
J gene: TRBJ2-7
V gene: TRBV10-3
D gene: NA
clone size: NA

CDR3 DNA: TGTGCCAGCAGCTTGGAGTTGGGGGGATTCTACAATGAGCAGTTCTTC
CDR3 protein: CASSLELGGFYNEQFF
J gene: TRBJ2-1
V gene: TRBV5-6
D gene: NA
clone size: NA

CDR3 DNA: TGCAGCGCCCGACCCGGGGGAAGCTCCTACGAGCAGTACTTC
CDR3 protein: CSARPGGSSYEQYF
J gene: TRBJ2-7
V gene: TRBV29-1
D gene: NA
clone size: NA

CDR3 DNA: TGTGCCAGCAGCCCCCGCCCTGGGGGGAGTGAAGCTTTCTTT
CDR3 protein: CASSPRPGGSEAFF
J gene: TRBJ1-1
V gene: TRBV11-2
D gene: NA
clone size: NA

CDR3 DNA: TGCGCCAGCAGCCAAGGTTGGGGTTTCGACAATGAGCAGTTCTTC
CDR3 protein: CASSQGWGFDNEQFF
J gene: TRBJ2-1
V gene: TRBV4-1
D gene: NA
clone size: once

CDR3 DNA: TGTGCCAGCAGCTTTGCAGGGTCCCAAGAGACCCAGTACTTC
CDR3 protein: CASSFAGSQETQYF
J gene: TRBJ2-5
V gene: TRBV7-6
D gene: NA
clone size: NA

CDR3 DNA: TGTGCCAGTACCGGGGCTAACTATGGCTACACCTTC
CDR3 protein: CASTGANYGYTF
J gene: TRBJ1-2
V gene: TRBV19
D gene: NA
clone size: NA

CDR3 DNA: TGTGCCAGTAGTACCCTAACCGGGACAGGGGGCAATCAGCCCCAGCATTTT
CDR3 protein: CASSTLTGTGGNQPQHF
J gene: TRBJ1-5
V gene: TRBV19
D gene: TRBD1
clone size: NA